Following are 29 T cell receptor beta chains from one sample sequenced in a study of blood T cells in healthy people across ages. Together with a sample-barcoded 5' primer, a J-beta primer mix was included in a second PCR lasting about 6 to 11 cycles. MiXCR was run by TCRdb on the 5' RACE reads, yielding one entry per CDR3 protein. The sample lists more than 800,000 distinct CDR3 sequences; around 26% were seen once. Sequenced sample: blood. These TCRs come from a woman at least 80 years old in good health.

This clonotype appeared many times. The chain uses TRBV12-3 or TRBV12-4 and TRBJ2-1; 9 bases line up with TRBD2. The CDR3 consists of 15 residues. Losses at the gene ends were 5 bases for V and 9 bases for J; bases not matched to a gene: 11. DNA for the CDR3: TGTGCCAGCAGTCTTAGCGGGGGTAGCATCAGTGAGCAGTTCTTC. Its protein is CASSLSGGSISEQFF.

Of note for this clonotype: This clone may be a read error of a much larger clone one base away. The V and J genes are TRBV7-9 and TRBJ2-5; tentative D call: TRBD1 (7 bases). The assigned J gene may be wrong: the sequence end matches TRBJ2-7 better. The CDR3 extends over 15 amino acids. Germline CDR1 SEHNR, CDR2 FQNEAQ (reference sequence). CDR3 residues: CASSLGGRGAHEQYF. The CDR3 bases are TGTGCCAGCAGCTTAGGCGGCAGGGGGGCCCACGAGCAGTACTTC.

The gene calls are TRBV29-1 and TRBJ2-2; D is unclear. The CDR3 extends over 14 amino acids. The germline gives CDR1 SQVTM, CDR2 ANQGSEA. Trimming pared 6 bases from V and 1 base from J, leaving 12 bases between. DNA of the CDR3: TGCAGCGTGTCTCCCCCGGGGAACACCGGGGAGCTGTTTTTT. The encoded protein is CSVSPPGNTGELFF.

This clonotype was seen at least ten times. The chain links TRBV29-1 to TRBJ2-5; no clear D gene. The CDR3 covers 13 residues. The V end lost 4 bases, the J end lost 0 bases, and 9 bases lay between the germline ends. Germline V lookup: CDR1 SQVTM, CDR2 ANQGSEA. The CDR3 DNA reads TGCAGCGTTGTTCACACGTACCAAGAGACCCAGTACTTC. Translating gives CSVVHTYQETQYF.

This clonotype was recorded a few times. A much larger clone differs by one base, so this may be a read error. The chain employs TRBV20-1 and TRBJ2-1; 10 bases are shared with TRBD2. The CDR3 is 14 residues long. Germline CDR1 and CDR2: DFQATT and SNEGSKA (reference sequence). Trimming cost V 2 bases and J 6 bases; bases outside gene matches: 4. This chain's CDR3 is CSARMSGGANEQFF. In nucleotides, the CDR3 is TGCAGTGCTAGAATGAGCGGGGGGGCCAATGAGCAGTTCTTC.

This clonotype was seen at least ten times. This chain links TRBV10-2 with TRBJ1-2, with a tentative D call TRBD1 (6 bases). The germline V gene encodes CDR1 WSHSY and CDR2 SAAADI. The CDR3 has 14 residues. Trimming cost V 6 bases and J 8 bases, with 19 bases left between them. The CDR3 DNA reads TGCGCCAGCAGGGAAACAGGGATCCGTAGAGGCTACACCTTC. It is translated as CASRETGIRRGYTF.

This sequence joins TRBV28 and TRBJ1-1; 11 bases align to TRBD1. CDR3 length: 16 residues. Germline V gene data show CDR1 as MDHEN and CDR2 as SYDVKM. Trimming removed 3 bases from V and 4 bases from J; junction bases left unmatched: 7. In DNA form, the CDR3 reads TGTGCCAGCAGTTTCCGGACAGGGGGCGGAATCACTGAAGCTTTCTTT. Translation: CASSFRTGGGITEAFF.

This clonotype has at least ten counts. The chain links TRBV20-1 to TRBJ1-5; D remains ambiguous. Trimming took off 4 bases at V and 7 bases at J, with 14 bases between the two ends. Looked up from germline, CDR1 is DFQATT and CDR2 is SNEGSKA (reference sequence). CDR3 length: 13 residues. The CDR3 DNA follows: TGCAGTGCTAAAGTCATAGCTAGGCAGCCCCAGCATTTT. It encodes CSAKVIARQPQHF.

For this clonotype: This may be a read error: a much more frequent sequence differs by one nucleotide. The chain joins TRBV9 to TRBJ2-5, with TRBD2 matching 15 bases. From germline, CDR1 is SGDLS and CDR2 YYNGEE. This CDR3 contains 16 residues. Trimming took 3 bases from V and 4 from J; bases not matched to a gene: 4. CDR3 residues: CASSGRGLAGGETQYF. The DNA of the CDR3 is TGTGCCAGCAGCGGCCGGGGACTAGCGGGGGGAGAGACCCAGTACTTC.

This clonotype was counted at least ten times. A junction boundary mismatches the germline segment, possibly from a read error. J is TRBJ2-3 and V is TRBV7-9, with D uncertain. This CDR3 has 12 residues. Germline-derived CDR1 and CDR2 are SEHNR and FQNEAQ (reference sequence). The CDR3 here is CASSLARDTQYF. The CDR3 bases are TGCGCCAGCAGCTTGGCCCGGGATACGCAGTATTTT.

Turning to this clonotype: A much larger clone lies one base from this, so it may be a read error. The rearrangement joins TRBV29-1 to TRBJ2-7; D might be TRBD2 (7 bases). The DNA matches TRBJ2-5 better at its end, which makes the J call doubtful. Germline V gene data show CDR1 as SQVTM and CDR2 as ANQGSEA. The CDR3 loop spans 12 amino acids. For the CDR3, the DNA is TGCAGCAGCGAGGGGGGGCTGGAGACCCAGTACTTC. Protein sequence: CSSEGGLETQYF.

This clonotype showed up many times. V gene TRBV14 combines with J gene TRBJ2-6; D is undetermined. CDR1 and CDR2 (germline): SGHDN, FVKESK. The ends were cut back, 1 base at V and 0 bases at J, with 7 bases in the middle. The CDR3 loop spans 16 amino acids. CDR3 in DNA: TGTGCCAGCAGCCAAGTCCGCGGCTCTGGGGCCAACGTCCTGACTTTC. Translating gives CASSQVRGSGANVLTF.

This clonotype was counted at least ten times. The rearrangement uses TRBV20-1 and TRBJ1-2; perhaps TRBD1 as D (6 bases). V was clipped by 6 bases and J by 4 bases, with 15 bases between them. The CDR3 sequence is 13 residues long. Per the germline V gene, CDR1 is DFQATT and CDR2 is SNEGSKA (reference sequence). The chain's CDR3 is CSATGQPTYGYTF. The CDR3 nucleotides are TGCAGTGCAACGGGACAACCAACCTATGGCTACACCTTC.

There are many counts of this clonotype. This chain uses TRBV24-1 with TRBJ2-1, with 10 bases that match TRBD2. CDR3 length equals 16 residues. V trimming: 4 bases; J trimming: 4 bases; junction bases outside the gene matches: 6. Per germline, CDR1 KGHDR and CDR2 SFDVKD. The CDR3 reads CATSEQASGGYNEQFF. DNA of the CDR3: TGTGCCACCAGTGAGCAGGCTAGCGGGGGATACAATGAGCAGTTCTTC.

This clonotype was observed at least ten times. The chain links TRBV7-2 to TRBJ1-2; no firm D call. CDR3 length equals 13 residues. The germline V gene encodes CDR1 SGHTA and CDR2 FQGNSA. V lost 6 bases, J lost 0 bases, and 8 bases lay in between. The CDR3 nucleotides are TGTGCCAGCAGGGAGGATTCTAACTATGGCTACACCTTC. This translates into CASREDSNYGYTF.

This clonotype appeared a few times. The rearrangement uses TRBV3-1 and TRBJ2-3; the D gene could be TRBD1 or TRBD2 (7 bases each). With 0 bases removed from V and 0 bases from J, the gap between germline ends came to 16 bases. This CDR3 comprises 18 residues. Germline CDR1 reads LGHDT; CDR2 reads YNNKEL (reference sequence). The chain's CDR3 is CASSQDFRQGGSTDTQYF. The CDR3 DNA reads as TGTGCCAGCAGCCAAGATTTTAGGCAGGGGGGGAGCACAGATACGCAGTATTTT.

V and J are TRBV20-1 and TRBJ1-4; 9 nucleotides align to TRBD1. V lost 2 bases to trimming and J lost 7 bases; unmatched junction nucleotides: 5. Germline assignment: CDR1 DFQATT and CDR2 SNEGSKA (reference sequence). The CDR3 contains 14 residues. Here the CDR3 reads CSARLTGGFEKLFF. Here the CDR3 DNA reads TGCAGTGCTAGACTGACAGGGGGATTTGAAAAACTGTTTTTT.

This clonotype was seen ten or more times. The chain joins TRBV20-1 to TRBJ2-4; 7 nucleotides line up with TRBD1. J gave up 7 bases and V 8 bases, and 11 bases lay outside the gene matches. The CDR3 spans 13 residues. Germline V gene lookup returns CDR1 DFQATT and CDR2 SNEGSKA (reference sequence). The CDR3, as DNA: TGCAGTTCGGGACAGTCCTTCGGGAACATTCAGTACTTC. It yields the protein CSSGQSFGNIQYF.

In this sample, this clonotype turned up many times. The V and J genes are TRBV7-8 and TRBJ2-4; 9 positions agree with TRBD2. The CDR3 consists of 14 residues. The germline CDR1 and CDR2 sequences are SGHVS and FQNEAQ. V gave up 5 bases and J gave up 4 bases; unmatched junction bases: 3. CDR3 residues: CASSPLAGKNIQYF. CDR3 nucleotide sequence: TGTGCCAGCAGCCCCCTAGCGGGAAAAAACATTCAGTACTTC.

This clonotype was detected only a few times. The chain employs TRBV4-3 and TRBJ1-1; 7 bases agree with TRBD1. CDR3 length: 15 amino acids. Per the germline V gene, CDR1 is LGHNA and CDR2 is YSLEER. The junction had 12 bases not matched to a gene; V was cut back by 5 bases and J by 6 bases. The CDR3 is CASSANRGGTAEAFF. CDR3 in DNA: TGCGCCAGCAGCGCAAACAGGGGCGGAACAGCTGAAGCTTTCTTT.

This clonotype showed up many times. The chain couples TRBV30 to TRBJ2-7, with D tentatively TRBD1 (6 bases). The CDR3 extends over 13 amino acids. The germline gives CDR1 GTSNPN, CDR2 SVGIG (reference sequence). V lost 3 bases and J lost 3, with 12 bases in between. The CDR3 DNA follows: TGTGCCTGGAGGGTTACAGGGTACTACGAGCAGTACTTC. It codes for CAWRVTGYYEQYF.

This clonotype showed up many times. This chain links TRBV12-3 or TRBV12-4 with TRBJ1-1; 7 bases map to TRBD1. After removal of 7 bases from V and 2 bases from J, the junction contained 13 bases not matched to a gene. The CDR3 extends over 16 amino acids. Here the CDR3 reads CASKLTVGQTNTEAFF. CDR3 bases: TGTGCCAGCAAACTAACCGTGGGACAGACTAACACTGAAGCTTTCTTT.

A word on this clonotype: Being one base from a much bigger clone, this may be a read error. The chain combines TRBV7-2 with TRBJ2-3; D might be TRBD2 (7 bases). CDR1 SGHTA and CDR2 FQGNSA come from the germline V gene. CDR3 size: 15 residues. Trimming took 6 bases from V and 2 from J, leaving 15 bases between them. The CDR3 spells CASSIAGAYTDTQYF. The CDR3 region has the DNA TGTGCCAGCAGTATCGCGGGGGCATACACAGATACGCAGTATTTT.

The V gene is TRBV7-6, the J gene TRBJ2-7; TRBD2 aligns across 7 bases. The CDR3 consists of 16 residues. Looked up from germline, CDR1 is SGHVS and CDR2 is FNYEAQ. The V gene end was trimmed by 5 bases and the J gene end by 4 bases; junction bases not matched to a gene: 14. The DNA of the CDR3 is TGTGCCAGCAGCCTAGAGGGACGCGCGGGAGAGTACGAGCAGTACTTC. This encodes CASSLEGRAGEYEQYF.

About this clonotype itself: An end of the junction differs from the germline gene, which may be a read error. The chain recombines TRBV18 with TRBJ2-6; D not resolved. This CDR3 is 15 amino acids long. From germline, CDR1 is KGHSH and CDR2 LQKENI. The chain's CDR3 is CASSPQASVASVLTF. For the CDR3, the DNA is TGTGCCAGCTCACCTCAAGCCTCTGTGGCCAGCGTCCTGACTTTC.

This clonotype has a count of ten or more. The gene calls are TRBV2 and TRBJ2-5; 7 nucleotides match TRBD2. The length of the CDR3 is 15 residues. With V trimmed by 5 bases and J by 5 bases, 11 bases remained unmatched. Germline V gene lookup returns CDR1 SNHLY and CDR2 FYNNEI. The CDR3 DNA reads TGTGCCAGCAGTCCCGATTCGCGGGGAGGGGAGACCCAGTACTTC. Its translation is CASSPDSRGGETQYF.

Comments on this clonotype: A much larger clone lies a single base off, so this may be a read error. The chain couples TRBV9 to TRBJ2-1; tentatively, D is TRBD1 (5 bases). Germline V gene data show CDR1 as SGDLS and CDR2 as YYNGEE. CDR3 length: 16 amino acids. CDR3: CTSSTGRTPNYNEQFF. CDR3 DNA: TGTACCAGCAGCACTGGACGGACACCTAATTACAATGAGCAGTTCTTC.

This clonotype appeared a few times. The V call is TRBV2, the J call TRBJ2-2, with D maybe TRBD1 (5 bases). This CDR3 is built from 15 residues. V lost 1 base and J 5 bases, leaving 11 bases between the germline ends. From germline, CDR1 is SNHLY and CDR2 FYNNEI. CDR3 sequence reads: CASSEEGPGTGELFF. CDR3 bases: TGTGCCAGCAGTGAAGAGGGGCCCGGTACCGGGGAGCTGTTTTTT.

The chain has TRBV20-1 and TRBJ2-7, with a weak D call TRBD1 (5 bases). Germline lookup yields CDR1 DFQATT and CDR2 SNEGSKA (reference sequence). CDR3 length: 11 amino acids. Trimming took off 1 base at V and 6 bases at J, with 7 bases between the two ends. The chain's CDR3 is CSARADSEQYF. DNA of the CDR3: TGCAGTGCTAGAGCAGACAGCGAGCAGTACTTC.